The rows below give T cell receptor beta chains drawn from one sample of a study of cytomegalovirus exposure and HLA in healthy donors. Sequenced by immunoSEQ multiplex PCR; TCRdb stores in-frame clones only, minus some. The sample records fewer than 250,000 clones, about nine tenths being singletons. Sequenced material: PBMCs. These receptors were collected from a woman younger than 30 in good health and CMV-seropositive. Both conserved end residues are part of each CDR3. Each record gives: clone size, J gene, V gene, D gene, CDR3 protein, CDR3 DNA. The D gene is left open where the match is weak. Clone size appears in some rows only: once, few, many, or a class for an expanded clone.

clone_size: NA
j_call: TRBJ2-1
v_call: TRBV27
d_call: TRBD2
cdr3_aa: CASSLAGGHAEQFF
cdr3_nt: TGTGCCAGCAGTTTAGCGGGAGGTCACGCTGAGCAGTTCTTC

clone_size: NA
j_call: TRBJ2-1
v_call: TRBV4-2
d_call: TRBD1
cdr3_aa: CASSQERQGSSNEQFF
cdr3_nt: TGTGCCAGCAGCCAAGAACGACAGGGGAGCAGCAATGAGCAGTTCTTC

clone_size: NA
j_call: TRBJ1-2
v_call: TRBV2
d_call: NA
cdr3_aa: CASIPDLTGIYGYTF
cdr3_nt: TGTGCCAGCATTCCTGACCTGACAGGAATCTATGGCTACACCTTC

clone_size: NA
j_call: TRBJ2-1
v_call: TRBV7-2
d_call: TRBD2
cdr3_aa: CASSRLGTSGRITNEQFF
cdr3_nt: TGTGCCAGCAGTCGACTGGGGACTAGCGGGAGGATCACCAATGAGCAGTTCTTC

clone_size: once
j_call: TRBJ2-1
v_call: TRBV7-6
d_call: NA
cdr3_aa: CASSLDSNYNEQFF
cdr3_nt: TGTGCCAGCAGCCTGGACAGTAACTACAATGAGCAGTTCTTC

clone_size: NA
j_call: TRBJ1-1
v_call: TRBV28
d_call: NA
cdr3_aa: CASSFLFRGTEAFF
cdr3_nt: TGTGCCAGCAGTTTTCTGTTCCGGGGGACTGAAGCTTTCTTT

clone_size: NA
j_call: TRBJ1-4
v_call: TRBV30
d_call: TRBD1
cdr3_aa: CAWTTGGWEKLFF
cdr3_nt: TGTGCCTGGACCACAGGGGGGTGGGAAAAACTGTTTTTT

clone_size: NA
j_call: TRBJ2-1
v_call: TRBV5-1
d_call: TRBD2
cdr3_aa: CASSWTSGEYNEQFF
cdr3_nt: TGCGCCAGCAGCTGGACTAGCGGGGAATACAATGAGCAGTTCTTC

clone_size: NA
j_call: TRBJ2-3
v_call: TRBV6-1
d_call: NA
cdr3_aa: CASSEFVEAIGDTQYF
cdr3_nt: TGTGCCAGCAGTGAATTCGTGGAAGCGATCGGAGATACGCAGTATTTT

clone_size: NA
j_call: TRBJ1-2
v_call: TRBV6-1
d_call: NA
cdr3_aa: CASVPAEGLNYGYTF
cdr3_nt: TGTGCCAGCGTCCCGGCCGAGGGCCTGAACTATGGCTACACCTTC

clone_size: NA
j_call: TRBJ1-4
v_call: TRBV5-4
d_call: NA
cdr3_aa: CASSQRRGDGEKLFF
cdr3_nt: TGTGCCAGCAGCCAAAGACGCGGGGACGGAGAAAAACTGTTTTTT

clone_size: NA
j_call: TRBJ2-7
v_call: TRBV7-2
d_call: TRBD1
cdr3_aa: CASSLEGADSYEQYF
cdr3_nt: TGTGCCAGCAGCTTAGAGGGGGCCGACTCCTACGAGCAGTACTTC

clone_size: NA
j_call: TRBJ1-4
v_call: TRBV4-2
d_call: TRBD1
cdr3_aa: CASSQGGQGGNEKLFF
cdr3_nt: TGTGCCAGCAGCCAAGGCGGACAGGGAGGGAATGAAAAACTGTTTTTT

clone_size: NA
j_call: TRBJ1-5
v_call: TRBV6-5
d_call: NA
cdr3_aa: CASRGGVYQPQHF
cdr3_nt: TGTGCCAGCAGAGGGGGGGTATACCAGCCCCAGCATTTT

clone_size: NA
j_call: TRBJ2-7
v_call: TRBV11-2
d_call: NA
cdr3_aa: CASSVSQASSYEQYF
cdr3_nt: TGTGCCAGCAGCGTAAGTCAGGCGAGCTCCTACGAGCAGTACTTC

clone_size: once
j_call: TRBJ2-1
v_call: TRBV12-5
d_call: NA
cdr3_aa: CASGLVARVGGEQFF
cdr3_nt: TGTGCTAGTGGTTTGGTAGCCAGGGTAGGTGGTGAGCAGTTCTTC

clone_size: NA
j_call: TRBJ1-5
v_call: TRBV27
d_call: NA
cdr3_aa: CASSLVGGGGNQPQHF
cdr3_nt: TGTGCCAGCAGTTTAGTTGGGGGCGGGGGGAATCAGCCCCAGCATTTT

clone_size: NA
j_call: TRBJ1-3
v_call: TRBV6-1
d_call: NA
cdr3_aa: CASSERLDNSGNTIYF
cdr3_nt: TGTGCCAGCAGTGAAAGACTGGATAACTCTGGAAACACCATATATTTT

clone_size: NA
j_call: TRBJ1-1
v_call: TRBV19
d_call: NA
cdr3_aa: CASRPPGGLGNTEAFF
cdr3_nt: TGTGCCAGTCGCCCCCCGGGGGGGCTGGGGAACACTGAAGCTTTCTTT

clone_size: NA
j_call: TRBJ2-3
v_call: TRBV18
d_call: TRBD1
cdr3_aa: CASSPPFGQGATDTQYF
cdr3_nt: TGTGCCAGCTCACCCCCCTTTGGACAGGGGGCGACAGATACGCAGTATTTT

clone_size: NA
j_call: TRBJ2-2
v_call: TRBV19
d_call: TRBD1
cdr3_aa: CASKDRGNTGELFF
cdr3_nt: TGTGCCAGTAAGGACAGGGGGAACACCGGGGAGCTGTTTTTT

clone_size: NA
j_call: TRBJ2-7
v_call: TRBV11-3
d_call: NA
cdr3_aa: CASSLRSGGTPYEQYF
cdr3_nt: TGTGCCAGCAGCTTACGTTCAGGTGGGACTCCCTACGAGCAGTACTTC